The 25 T cell receptor beta chains presented below share a single source sample, sequenced in a study of regulatory T cells in long-lasting Graves disease. The TCR beta library used iRepertoire HTBI primers with Arm-PCR amplification of CDR3. TCRdb fed the multiplex PCR reads into MiXCR, producing one record per CDR3 protein. The repertoire holds about 470,000 distinct CDR3 sequences, 20% to 25% seen once, with approximately 6.4% in the top ten. Stated time point: persistent/refractory GD, antithyroid drugs over 5 years with positive TRAb. Isolated PBMC RNA provided the starting material for the TCR library. The starting material was peripheral blood mononuclear cells (PBMCs), obtained when the disease was refractory, from a patient treated with antithyroid drugs. These receptors were taken from a female donor with Graves disease.

The table lists this clonotype with many counts. V usage is TRBV2 and J usage is TRBJ1-1; no clear D gene. Looked up from germline, CDR1 is SNHLY and CDR2 is FYNNEI. There are 13 residues in the CDR3. V was shortened by 7 bases and J by 1 base, with 10 bases between the two germline ends. CDR3 sequence: CASTKRGNTEAFF. The CDR3 bases are TGTGCCAGCACTAAGCGAGGGAACACTGAAGCTTTCTTT.

This clonotype has a handful of counts. The chain uses TRBV19 and TRBJ1-1; possible D gene TRBD1, 5 bases. Germline assignment: CDR1 LNHDA and CDR2 SQIVND (reference sequence). With 8 bases removed from V and 1 base from J, the gap between germline ends came to 8 bases. The CDR3 is made up of 12 amino acids. The CDR3 protein is CASHQGNTEAFF. The CDR3 DNA is TGTGCCAGTCACCAGGGGAACACTGAAGCTTTCTTT.

The gene calls are TRBV27 and TRBJ1-2; 7 bases line up with TRBD1. The CDR3 extends over 15 amino acids. The junction had 8 bases not matched to a gene; V was cut back by 3 bases and J by 4 bases. Germline V CDR1 and CDR2: MNHEY, SMNVEV (reference sequence). This CDR3 reads CASSFSGDRVYGYTF. CDR3 nucleotides: TGTGCCAGCAGTTTCTCCGGTGACAGGGTCTATGGCTACACCTTC.

At least ten counts were recorded for this clonotype. As DNA, the CDR3 is TGTGCCAGCAGTTTTTGGCTAGCGGTAGCCAAAAACATTCAGTACTTC. Protein product: CASSFWLAVAKNIQYF. The V gene is TRBV12-3 or TRBV12-4, the J gene TRBJ2-4; TRBD2 aligns across 7 bases. V shed 3 bases, J shed 0 bases, and the junction held 5 bases outside the gene matches. This CDR3 region has 16 residues.

The chain joins TRBV10-3 to TRBJ1-1; D uncertain. V was cut by 6 bases and J by 4 bases, with 12 bases left in between. The germline V gene has CDR1 ENHRY and CDR2 SYGVKD. This CDR3 has 13 amino acids. This CDR3 reads CAIRRGVGTEAFF. The CDR3 DNA is TGTGCCATCAGGCGAGGTGTAGGCACTGAAGCTTTCTTT.

In this sample, this clonotype turned up a few times. Mismatch with germline at one junction end may stem from a read error. This chain joins TRBV13 and TRBJ1-1, with TRBD1 matching over 11 bases. Germline V CDR1 and CDR2: PRHDT, FYEKMQ (reference sequence). The CDR3 sequence is 15 residues long. CDR3 sequence: CASSIGQGASTEAFF. DNA for the CDR3: TGTGCCAGCAGCATAGGACAGGGGGCGAGCACTGAAGCTTTCTTT.

The gene calls are TRBV28 and TRBJ2-1; 13 bases fit TRBD2. This CDR3 comprises 15 residues. The junction had 10 bases not matched to a gene; V was cut back by 2 bases and J by 15 bases. Germline V gene data show CDR1 as MDHEN and CDR2 as SYDVKM. CDR3 coding DNA: TGTGCCAGCAGTTTAAGCACTAGCGGGAGGGCCTCGTTGTTCTTC. Translated, it gives CASSLSTSGRASLFF.

This clonotype was detected many times. This chain joins TRBV24-1 and TRBJ1-1; 9 bases match TRBD1. The germline V gene encodes CDR1 KGHDR and CDR2 SFDVKD. This CDR3 has 14 amino acids. V shed 4 bases and J 1 base; nucleotides not matched to a gene: 0. The CDR3 protein is CATSEGQGNTEAFF. The CDR3 bases are TGTGCCACCAGTGAGGGACAGGGGAACACTGAAGCTTTCTTT.

This clonotype was seen only a few times. This sequence joins TRBV19 and TRBJ1-2, with a weak D call TRBD1 (6 bases). CDR1 and CDR2 from the germline V gene are LNHDA and SQIVND (reference sequence). Trimming left V 3 bases short and J 5 bases short, with 10 bases between. This CDR3 is built from 13 residues. The CDR3 sequence is CASSMPGQYGYTF. As DNA, the CDR3 is TGTGCCAGTAGTATGCCGGGACAATATGGCTACACCTTC.

There are a few counts of this clonotype. The chain carries TRBV18 and TRBJ2-7; 8 positions match TRBD2. From germline, CDR1 is KGHSH and CDR2 LQKENI. V was pared by 5 bases and J by 3 bases, with 9 bases of the junction left unmatched. This CDR3 contains 15 residues. As DNA, the CDR3 is TGTGCCAGCTCATCCCTTCGGGAGGGGGTCTACGAGCAGTACTTC. Its protein product is CASSSLREGVYEQYF.

At least ten counts were recorded for this clonotype. The V gene is TRBV12-3 or TRBV12-4, the J gene TRBJ1-1, with TRBD1 matching 8 bases. The V segment lost 5 bases and the J segment 5 bases; nucleotides outside the gene matches: 13. This CDR3 is 16 amino acids long. CDR3 DNA sequence: TGTGCCAGCAGTCCGACCACCGGGACAGGCAGTACTGAAGCTTTCTTT. This translates into CASSPTTGTGSTEAFF.

The table lists this clonotype with many counts. The chain combines TRBV6-1 with TRBJ2-2; 7 bases are shared with TRBD1. The germline gives CDR1 MNHNS, CDR2 SASEGT. V gave up 2 bases and J gave up 5 bases; unmatched junction bases: 8. This CDR3 is 16 amino acids long. This chain's CDR3 is CASSELRGLFTGELFF. The CDR3 DNA sequence: TGTGCCAGCAGTGAATTAAGGGGGCTATTTACCGGGGAGCTGTTTTTT.

This clonotype was recorded many times. V usage is TRBV20-1 and J usage is TRBJ1-4; TRBD1 matches 7 bases. This CDR3 has 14 amino acids. In germline, CDR1 is DFQATT, CDR2 SNEGSKA (reference sequence). With 6 bases clipped from V and 6 bases from J, the junction kept 10 bases outside the gene matches. The CDR3 is CSAGTTGIDEKLFF. The CDR3 bases are TGCAGTGCCGGTACGACAGGGATAGATGAAAAACTGTTTTTT.

The J gene is TRBJ1-1, the V gene TRBV5-1; D is unclear. Germline V lookup: CDR1 SGHRS, CDR2 YFSETQ. The CDR3 length is 14 residues. V lost 6 bases to trimming and J lost 2 bases, with 14 bases between them. This CDR3 is CASTLHPGNTEAFF. DNA of the CDR3: TGCGCCAGCACCCTACACCCAGGAAACACTGAAGCTTTCTTT.

The chain combines TRBV5-5 with TRBJ1-1; possible D gene TRBD1, 6 bases. Germline loops: CDR1 SGHKS, CDR2 YYEKEE (reference sequence). V gave up 4 bases and J gave up 5 bases, with 18 bases separating them. This CDR3 has 15 residues. The CDR3 region is CASSNEGHGRTEAFF. The DNA for the CDR3 is TGTGCCAGCAGCAATGAGGGACACGGGCGGACTGAAGCTTTCTTT.

This chain connects TRBV7-9 to TRBJ2-7; D is uncertain. CDR1 and CDR2 (germline): SEHNR, FQNEAQ (reference sequence). Trimming left V 5 bases short and J 5 bases short, with 16 bases between. This CDR3 is 14 amino acids long. CDR3 protein: CASSLTLGRDEQYF. The CDR3 bases are TGTGCCAGCAGCCTCACACTGGGTAGGGACGAGCAGTACTTC.

This chain uses TRBV29-1 with TRBJ1-2, with 9 bases lining up with TRBD1. This CDR3 is 12 amino acids long. The germline V gene has CDR1 SQVTM and CDR2 ANQGSEA. After removal of 3 bases from V and 6 bases from J, the junction contained 2 bases not matched to a gene. The chain's CDR3 is CSVENRGHGYTF. CDR3 nucleotides: TGCAGCGTTGAGAACAGGGGGCATGGCTACACCTTC.

Of note for this clonotype: This sequence may be a read error, since a much larger clone differs from it by one base. The chain has TRBV12-3 or TRBV12-4 and TRBJ2-5; the D gene is possibly TRBD2 (5 bases). The DNA end favors TRBJ2-7, so the J call may be wrong. The CDR3 spans 14 residues. In DNA, the CDR3 is TGTGCCAGCAGTCAACTCGGGCTAGCAGACGAGCAGTACTTC. This translates into CASSQLGLADEQYF.

The rearrangement links TRBV20-1 to TRBJ1-2; a possible D gene is TRBD1 (6 bases). The CDR3 loop spans 14 amino acids. The germline V gene encodes CDR1 DFQATT and CDR2 SNEGSKA (reference sequence). V gave up 1 base and J gave up 7 bases, with 16 bases separating them. DNA for the CDR3: TGCAGTGCTAGAGTGAGGGGGTTAGGGTCTGGCTACACCTTC. Amino acid sequence: CSARVRGLGSGYTF.

The table lists this clonotype with many counts. The DNA of the CDR3 is TGTGCCAGCAGTTTCGAGACAGGGGGCCACGAGCAGTACTTC. Protein sequence: CASSFETGGHEQYF. This chain links TRBV27 with TRBJ2-7; TRBD1 matches at 10 bases. Germline CDR1 MNHEY, CDR2 SMNVEV (reference sequence). There are 14 residues in the CDR3. V shed 3 bases, J shed 5 bases, and the junction held 4 bases outside the gene matches.

Worth noting for this clonotype: This clone may be a read error of a much larger clone one base away. This rearrangement joins TRBV12-3 or TRBV12-4 to TRBJ1-1; D remains unclear. CDR3 length: 13 residues. The V end lost 5 bases, the J end lost 7 bases, and 14 bases lay between the germline ends. The CDR3 here is CASSPQSDVEAFF. DNA of the CDR3: TGTGCCAGCAGTCCCCAAAGCGACGTTGAAGCTTTCTTT.

Worth noting for this clonotype: A single base separates this from a much larger clone, so it may be a read error. The gene calls are TRBV11-3 and TRBJ2-7; no reliable D call. Germline CDR1 is SGHNT and CDR2 is YENEEA. The CDR3 consists of 14 residues. Trimming removed 4 bases from V and 9 bases from J, with 19 bases in between. As DNA, the CDR3 is TGTGCCAGCAGCTCAGATCGGCCTGAGAGAGGGCAGTACTTC. Translation gives CASSSDRPERGQYF.

The rearrangement links TRBV10-2 to TRBJ1-2; D not resolved. CDR1 is WSHSY, CDR2 SAAADI, per germline. The V end was cut by 2 bases, the J end by 2 bases, with 6 bases between. This CDR3 is built from 13 residues. The CDR3 nucleotides read TGCGCCAGCAGTGAGGAGAGGAACTATGGCTACACCTTC. Its protein is CASSEERNYGYTF.

This clonotype showed up many times. The rearrangement uses TRBV7-9 and TRBJ1-1; possibly TRBD1 for D (6 bases). Trimming took off 2 bases at V and 0 bases at J, with 7 bases between the two ends. Germline CDR1 reads SEHNR; CDR2 reads FQNEAQ (reference sequence). This CDR3 spans 14 amino acids. The CDR3, as DNA: TGTGCCAGCAGCTTACAGGGGCTGAACACTGAAGCTTTCTTT. Its translation: CASSLQGLNTEAFF.

This clonotype appeared many times. The chain employs TRBV5-1 and TRBJ1-2; D might be TRBD1 (5 bases). This CDR3 is 13 amino acids long. Germline CDR1 reads SGHRS; CDR2 reads YFSETQ. The V end was cut by 5 bases, the J end by 7 bases, with 15 bases between. The CDR3 bases are TGCGCCAGCAGAAGGACACATCTGGGTGGCTACACCTTC. It is translated as CASRRTHLGGYTF.